A single sample is the source of the 20 T cell receptor beta chains below, sequenced in a study of blood T cells in healthy people across ages. Next came a second PCR, run for roughly 6 to 11 cycles, which used a sample-barcoded 5' primer along with a J-beta primer mix. TCRdb reprocessed the 5' RACE reads with MiXCR, giving one entry per CDR3 protein. The sample comprises over 700,000 distinct CDR3 sequences, roughly 25% of which are singletons, and under 10% rests with the top ten. The same sample was also used in a study of T cells of mothers and their children.

Sequencing input: blood. The receptors were gathered from a boy aged 5-17 years in good health.

The table lists this clonotype with a few counts. The chain carries TRBV13 and TRBJ2-1; D remains unclear. The germline V and J ends were trimmed by 0 bases and 8 bases, with 8 bases remaining between them. The CDR3 runs to 13 residues. Germline V lookup: CDR1 PRHDT, CDR2 FYEKMQ (reference sequence). CDR3 DNA: TGTGCCAGCAGCTTAGGGGCGGCGGATGAGCAGTTCTTC. Translation gives CASSLGAADEQFF. Based on the CDR3 plus reference TRBV13 and TRBJ2-1, the full variable domain is AAGVIQSPRHLIKEKRETATLKCYPIPRHDTVYWYQQGPGQDPQFLISFYEKMQSDKGSIPDRFSAQQFSDYHSELNMSSLELGDSALYFCASSLGAADEQFFGPGTRLTVL.

There are many counts of this clonotype. The V call is TRBV9, the J call TRBJ2-1, with 7 positions matching TRBD1. Trimming removed 4 bases from V and 5 bases from J; junction bases left unmatched: 3. Germline V gene data show CDR1 as SGDLS and CDR2 as YYNGEE. The CDR3 runs to 13 residues. The CDR3 DNA reads TGTGCCAGCAGCCCGACAGGGAACAATGAGCAGTTCTTC. This sequence encodes CASSPTGNNEQFF.

This clonotype has only a few counts. CDR3 in amino acids: CASSLGGKPAKNIQYF. CDR3 in DNA: TGTGCCAGCAGTTTAGGTGGCAAGCCAGCCAAAAACATTCAGTACTTC. The chain employs TRBV12-3 or TRBV12-4 and TRBJ2-4; D gene uncertain. This CDR3 has 16 residues. Trimming cost V 1 base and J 0 bases, with 10 bases left between them.

This rearrangement joins TRBV11-3 to TRBJ2-3, with D unresolved. Germline CDR1 is SGHNT and CDR2 is YENEEA. CDR3 length: 15 amino acids. Trimming removed 6 bases from V and 0 bases from J, with 13 bases in between. The CDR3 nucleotides are TGTGCCAGCAGTACGGACGGCACTAGCACAGATACGCAGTATTTT. It codes for CASSTDGTSTDTQYF.

Ten or more counts support this clonotype. V usage is TRBV20-1 and J usage is TRBJ2-5; TRBD2 matches at 13 bases. This CDR3 is 16 amino acids long. V gave up 6 bases and J gave up 0 bases; unmatched junction bases: 7. CDR1 is DFQATT and CDR2 is SNEGSKA in the germline V gene (reference sequence). CDR3 DNA: TGCAGTGCCGCGGGACTAGCGGGGAATTACCAAGAGACCCAGTACTTC. It encodes CSAAGLAGNYQETQYF.

The chain joins TRBV6-2 or TRBV6-3 to TRBJ2-4, with 15 bases matching TRBD2. Germline V gene data show CDR1 as MNHEY and CDR2 as SVGEGT. This CDR3 spans 20 amino acids. V was clipped by 2 bases and J by 6 bases; unmatched bases: 14. CDR3 amino acids: CASSYAQPGLAGGPGNIQYF. CDR3 coding DNA: TGTGCCAGCAGTTACGCCCAACCAGGACTAGCGGGGGGGCCCGGAAACATTCAGTACTTC.

V and J are TRBV20-1 and TRBJ2-1, with 13 bases fitting TRBD2. V lost 7 bases to trimming and J lost 4 bases; unmatched junction nucleotides: 7. The CDR3 extends over 15 amino acids. Per germline, CDR1 DFQATT and CDR2 SNEGSKA (reference sequence). The CDR3 region is CSGTSGSQGYNEQFF. The CDR3 DNA sequence: TGCAGTGGGACTAGCGGGAGTCAGGGATACAATGAGCAGTTCTTC.

The chain links TRBV10-3 to TRBJ2-5, with TRBD2 matching 7 bases. The J call may be faulty, since TRBJ2-1 better matches the DNA end. Per germline, CDR1 ENHRY and CDR2 SYGVKD. The CDR3 has 13 amino acids. The CDR3 bases are TGTGCCATCCAAGGACTAGGGGTCAATGAGCAGTTCTTC. Translating it yields CAIQGLGVNEQFF.

The rearrangement joins TRBV20-1 to TRBJ2-5; 15 nucleotides line up with TRBD2. The V gene end was trimmed by 4 bases and the J gene end by 4 bases; junction bases not matched to a gene: 4. From germline, CDR1 is DFQATT and CDR2 SNEGSKA (reference sequence). The CDR3 is made up of 15 amino acids. The CDR3 DNA is TGCAGTGCTACAAAGGGACTAGCGGGGGGAGAGACCCAGTACTTC. Protein product: CSATKGLAGGETQYF.

The chain uses TRBV29-1 and TRBJ1-4, with unresolved D. In germline, CDR1 is SQVTM, CDR2 ANQGSEA. The ends were cut back, 7 bases at V and 0 bases at J, with 15 bases in the middle. The length of the CDR3 is 15 residues. The CDR3 is CSALGPGSTNEKLFF. In DNA form, the CDR3 reads TGCAGCGCTCTCGGTCCGGGGTCAACTAATGAAAAACTGTTTTTT.

V gene TRBV29-1 combines with J gene TRBJ2-1; possible D gene TRBD2, 6 bases. Trimming took off 2 bases at V and 4 bases at J, with 12 bases between the two ends. Germline V CDR1 and CDR2: SQVTM, ANQGSEA. The CDR3 consists of 14 residues. This CDR3 reads CSVELRGTYNEQFF. The CDR3 DNA is TGCAGCGTTGAACTCCGGGGGACGTACAATGAGCAGTTCTTC.

This clonotype was recorded a few times. The chain uses TRBV4-2 and TRBJ2-5, with D unresolved. The J call may be in error: the DNA end matches TRBJ2-7 better. Germline-derived CDR1 and CDR2 are LGHNA and YNFKEQ. The length of the CDR3 is 12 residues. The CDR3 region is CASSQDWVEQYF. DNA for the CDR3: TGTGCCAGCAGCCAAGATTGGGTCGAGCAGTACTTC.

CDR3: CSGEGLVYNEQFF. CDR3 bases: TGCAGCGGGGAGGGACTAGTCTACAATGAGCAGTTCTTC. The chain has TRBV29-1 and TRBJ2-1; 8 nucleotides agree with TRBD2. Germline V lookup: CDR1 SQVTM, CDR2 ANQGSEA. The CDR3 extends over 13 amino acids. Trimming at V came to 7 bases and at J to 3 bases, leaving 5 bases not matched to a gene.

This clonotype has a handful of counts. The J gene is TRBJ2-1, the V gene TRBV7-9; D may be TRBD1 (5 bases). There are 15 residues in the CDR3. Germline V gives CDR1 SEHNR, CDR2 FQNEAQ (reference sequence). V was pared by 5 bases and J by 3 bases, with 14 bases between. The CDR3 loop reads CASSLPRDRYNEQFF. The CDR3 DNA sequence: TGTGCCAGCAGCCTCCCCAGGGATCGCTACAATGAGCAGTTCTTC.

The gene calls are TRBV4-1 and TRBJ1-2, with a tentative D call TRBD1 (6 bases). CDR3 length equals 13 residues. Looked up from germline, CDR1 is MGHRA and CDR2 is YSYEKL. Trimming removed 1 base from V and 6 bases from J, with 9 bases in between. CDR3 DNA: TGCGCCAGCAGCCAAGGTGAGGGGGATGGCTACACCTTC. It is translated as CASSQGEGDGYTF.

The chain has TRBV12-3 or TRBV12-4 and TRBJ2-7, with 7 bases fitting TRBD2. CDR3 length: 14 amino acids. V lost 5 bases and J lost 3; bases outside the gene matches: 7. CDR3 sequence reads: CASSITGLIYEQYF. Here the CDR3 DNA reads TGTGCCAGCAGTATCACGGGACTAATCTACGAGCAGTACTTC.

The V gene is TRBV9, the J gene TRBJ1-1, with 7 bases fitting TRBD1. CDR1 is SGDLS and CDR2 is YYNGEE in the germline V gene. After removal of 0 bases from V and 8 bases from J, the junction contained 10 bases not matched to a gene. The CDR3 consists of 15 residues. CDR3: CASSVEAGGRSEAFF. CDR3 sequence (DNA): TGTGCCAGCAGCGTAGAGGCAGGGGGTCGTTCGGAAGCTTTCTTT.

The chain has TRBV2 and TRBJ2-3, with 7 bases that match TRBD1. Trimming removed 4 bases from V and 1 base from J; junction bases left unmatched: 2. CDR3 length: 14 residues. In germline, CDR1 is SNHLY, CDR2 FYNNEI. The CDR3 sequence: CASSGQGRTDTQYF. DNA of the CDR3: TGTGCCAGCAGTGGACAGGGTCGCACAGATACGCAGTATTTT.

CDR3 nucleotide sequence: TGTGCCAGCAAAGATACAGGGGGCGTTGGCACTGAAGCTTTCTTT. Amino acid sequence: CASKDTGGVGTEAFF. The V gene is TRBV28, the J gene TRBJ1-1; 9 positions agree with TRBD1. Trimming removed 7 bases from V and 4 bases from J; junction bases left unmatched: 10. The CDR3 has 15 amino acids. Germline-derived CDR1 and CDR2 are MDHEN and SYDVKM.

The V and J genes are TRBV7-3 and TRBJ2-1; 8 bases match TRBD1. J gave up 5 bases and V 4 bases, and 13 bases lay outside the gene matches. Germline V CDR1 and CDR2: SGHTA, FQGTGA. CDR3 length: 17 residues. The CDR3 reads CASSSNRGVQSDNEQFF. The CDR3 region has the DNA TGTGCCAGCAGCTCGAACAGGGGGGTTCAGTCAGACAATGAGCAGTTCTTC.